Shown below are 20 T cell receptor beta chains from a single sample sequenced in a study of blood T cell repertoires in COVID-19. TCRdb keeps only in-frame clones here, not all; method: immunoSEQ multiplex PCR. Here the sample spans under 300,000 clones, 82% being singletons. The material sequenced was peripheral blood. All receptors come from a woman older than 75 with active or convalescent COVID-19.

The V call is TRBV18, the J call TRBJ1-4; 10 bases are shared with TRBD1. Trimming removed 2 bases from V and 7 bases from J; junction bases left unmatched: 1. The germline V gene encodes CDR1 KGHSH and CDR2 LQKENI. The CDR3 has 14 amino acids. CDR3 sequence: CASSPDRGREKLFF. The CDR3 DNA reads TGTGCCAGCTCACCAGACAGGGGGCGTGAAAAACTGTTTTTT.

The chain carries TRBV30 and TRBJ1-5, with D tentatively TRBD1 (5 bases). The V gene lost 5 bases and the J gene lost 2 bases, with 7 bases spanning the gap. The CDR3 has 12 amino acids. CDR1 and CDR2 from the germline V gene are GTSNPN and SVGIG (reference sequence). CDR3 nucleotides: TGTGCCTGGGACAGTGGCAATCAGCCCCAGCATTTT. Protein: CAWDSGNQPQHF.

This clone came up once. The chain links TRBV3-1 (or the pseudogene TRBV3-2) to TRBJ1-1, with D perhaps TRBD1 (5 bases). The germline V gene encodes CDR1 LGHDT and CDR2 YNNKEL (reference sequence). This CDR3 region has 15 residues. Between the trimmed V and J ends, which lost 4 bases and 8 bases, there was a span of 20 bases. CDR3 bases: TGTGCCAGCAGCCTTTGGCGCGGGGACTCGGGGGAAGCTTTCTTT. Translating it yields CASSLWRGDSGEAFF.

The CDR3 DNA sequence: TGTGCCATCTCTCCGCTAGCGGAAACTAGCACAGATACGCAGTATTTT. Its protein product is CAISPLAETSTDTQYF. The rearrangement uses TRBV10-3 and TRBJ2-3, with TRBD2 matching 7 bases. CDR1 is ENHRY and CDR2 is SYGVKD in the germline V gene. This CDR3 comprises 16 residues. J was trimmed by 0 bases and V by 8 bases; bases with no gene match: 11.

Here the CDR3 DNA reads TGCGCCAGCAGGGACAGGGGGAGCACTGAAGCTTTCTTT. Translation: CASRDRGSTEAFF. The rearrangement joins TRBV10-2 to TRBJ1-1, with TRBD1 matching over 10 bases. V trimming: 6 bases; J trimming: 4 bases; junction bases outside the gene matches: 2. CDR1 and CDR2 (germline): WSHSY, SAAADI. The CDR3 length is 13 residues.

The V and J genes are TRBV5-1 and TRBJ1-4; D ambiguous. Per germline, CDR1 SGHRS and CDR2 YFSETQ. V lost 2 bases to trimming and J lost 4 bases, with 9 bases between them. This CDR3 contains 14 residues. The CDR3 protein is CASSLAGRNEKLFF. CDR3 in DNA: TGCGCCAGCAGCTTAGCGGGCCGTAATGAAAAACTGTTTTTT.

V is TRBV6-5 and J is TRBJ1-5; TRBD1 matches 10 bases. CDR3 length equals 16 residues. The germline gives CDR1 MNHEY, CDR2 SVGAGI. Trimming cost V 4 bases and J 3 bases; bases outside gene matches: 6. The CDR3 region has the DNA TGTGCCAGCAGTTCCTCCGGGACAGGGGACAATCAGCCCCAGCATTTT. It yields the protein CASSSSGTGDNQPQHF.

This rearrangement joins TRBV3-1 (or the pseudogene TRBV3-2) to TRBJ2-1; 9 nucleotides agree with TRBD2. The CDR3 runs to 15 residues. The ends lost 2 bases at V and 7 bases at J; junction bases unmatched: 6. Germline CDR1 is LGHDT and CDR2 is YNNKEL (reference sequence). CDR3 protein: CASSQLRGGQNEQFF. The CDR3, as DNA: TGTGCCAGCAGCCAATTGCGGGGGGGCCAGAATGAGCAGTTCTTC.

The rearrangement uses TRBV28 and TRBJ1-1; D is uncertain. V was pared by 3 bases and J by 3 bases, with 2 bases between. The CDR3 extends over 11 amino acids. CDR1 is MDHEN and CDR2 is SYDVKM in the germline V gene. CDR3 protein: CASSFYTEAFF. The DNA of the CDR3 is TGTGCCAGCAGTTTCTACACTGAAGCTTTCTTT. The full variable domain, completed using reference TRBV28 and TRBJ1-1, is DVKVTQSSRYLVKRTGEKVFLECVQDMDHENMFWYRQDPGLGLRLIYFSYDVKMKEKGDIPEGYSVSREKKERFSLILESASTNQTSMYLCASSFYTEAFFGQGTRLTVV.

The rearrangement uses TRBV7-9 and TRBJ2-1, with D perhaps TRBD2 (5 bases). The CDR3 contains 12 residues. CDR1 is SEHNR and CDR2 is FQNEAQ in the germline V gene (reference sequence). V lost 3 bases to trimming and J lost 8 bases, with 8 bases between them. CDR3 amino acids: CASSLDFHEQFF. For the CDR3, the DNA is TGTGCCAGCAGCTTGGACTTTCATGAGCAGTTCTTC.

DNA of the CDR3: TGCGCCAGCAGCCTGTCCCCGGGACAGGGAAGAGAAAAACTGTTTTTT. Its protein is CASSLSPGQGREKLFF. V gene TRBV4-1 combines with J gene TRBJ1-4; TRBD1 aligns across 9 bases. The CDR3 extends over 16 amino acids. V was clipped by 4 bases and J by 8 bases; unmatched bases: 11. The V gene's germline CDR1 is MGHRA and CDR2 YSYEKL.

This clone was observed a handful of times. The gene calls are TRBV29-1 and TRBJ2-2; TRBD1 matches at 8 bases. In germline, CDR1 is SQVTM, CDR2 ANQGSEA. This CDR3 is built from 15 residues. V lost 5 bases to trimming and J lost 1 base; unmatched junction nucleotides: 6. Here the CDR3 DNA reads TGCAGCGTTCGTACCGGGACAGGGAACACCGGGGAGCTGTTTTTT. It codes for CSVRTGTGNTGELFF.

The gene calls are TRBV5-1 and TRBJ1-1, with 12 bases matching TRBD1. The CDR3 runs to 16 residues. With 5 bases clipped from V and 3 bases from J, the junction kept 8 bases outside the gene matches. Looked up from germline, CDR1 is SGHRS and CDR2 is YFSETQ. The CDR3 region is CASRSGTGGLDTEAFF. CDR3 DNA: TGCGCCAGCAGATCCGGGACAGGGGGCTTAGACACTGAAGCTTTCTTT.

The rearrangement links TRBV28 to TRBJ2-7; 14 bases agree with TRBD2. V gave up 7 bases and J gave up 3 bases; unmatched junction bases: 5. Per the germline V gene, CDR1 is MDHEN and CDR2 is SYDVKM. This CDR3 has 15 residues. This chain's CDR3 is CASTSGTSGSYEQYF. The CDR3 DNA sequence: TGTGCCAGCACCTCCGGGACTAGCGGGAGCTACGAGCAGTACTTC.

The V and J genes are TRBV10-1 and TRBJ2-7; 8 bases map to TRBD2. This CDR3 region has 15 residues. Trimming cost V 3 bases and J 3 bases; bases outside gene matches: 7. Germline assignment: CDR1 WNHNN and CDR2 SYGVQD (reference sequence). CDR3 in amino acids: CASSDSTLAGYEQYF. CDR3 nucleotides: TGCGCCAGCAGTGATTCGACGCTAGCGGGCTACGAGCAGTACTTC.

The CDR3, as DNA: TGCGCCAGCAGCTTGGAGAGGGTGGGGGGTTCACCCCTCCACTTT. As protein: CASSLERVGGSPLHF. The chain links TRBV5-1 to TRBJ1-6, with a weak D call TRBD1 (5 bases). This CDR3 has 15 residues. Trimming pared 0 bases from V and 9 bases from J, leaving 13 bases between. Germline CDR1 is SGHRS and CDR2 is YFSETQ.

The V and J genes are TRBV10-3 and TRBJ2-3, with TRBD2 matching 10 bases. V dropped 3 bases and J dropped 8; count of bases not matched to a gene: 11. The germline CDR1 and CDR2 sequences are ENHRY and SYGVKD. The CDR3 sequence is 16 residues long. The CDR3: CAISDSGRRRSGTQYF. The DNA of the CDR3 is TGTGCCATCAGTGATAGCGGGAGGAGGCGTTCGGGTACGCAGTATTTT.

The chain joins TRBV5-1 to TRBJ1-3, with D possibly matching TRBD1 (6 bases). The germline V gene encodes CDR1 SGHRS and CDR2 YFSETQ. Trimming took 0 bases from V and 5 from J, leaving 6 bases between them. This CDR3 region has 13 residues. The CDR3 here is CASSLGDRNTIYF. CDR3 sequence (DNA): TGCGCCAGCAGCTTGGGGGACAGAAACACCATATATTTT.

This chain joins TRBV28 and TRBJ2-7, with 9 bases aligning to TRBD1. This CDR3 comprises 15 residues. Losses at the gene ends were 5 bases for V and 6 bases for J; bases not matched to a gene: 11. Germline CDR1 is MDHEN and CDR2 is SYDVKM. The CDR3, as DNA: TGTGCCAGCAGTAACGCGGGACAGGGAGGCGGCGAGCAGTACTTC. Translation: CASSNAGQGGGEQYF.

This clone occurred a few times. This chain's CDR3 is CASSPRSGTSGGGEQFF. The CDR3 DNA sequence: TGCGCCAGCAGCCCGCGGTCCGGGACTAGCGGGGGTGGTGAGCAGTTCTTC. The V and J genes are TRBV5-1 and TRBJ2-1, with 14 bases matching TRBD2. Germline V gives CDR1 SGHRS, CDR2 YFSETQ. The CDR3 length is 17 residues. The V and J ends lost 4 bases and 9 bases, in that order; junction bases with no gene match: 12. Together with reference TRBV5-1 and TRBJ2-1, the CDR3 gives the full variable domain: KAGVTQTPRYLIKTRGQQVTLSCSPISGHRSVSWYQQTPGQGLQFLFEYFSETQRNKGNFPGRFSGRQFSNSRSEMNVSTLELGDSALYLCASSPRSGTSGGGEQFFGPGTRLTVL.